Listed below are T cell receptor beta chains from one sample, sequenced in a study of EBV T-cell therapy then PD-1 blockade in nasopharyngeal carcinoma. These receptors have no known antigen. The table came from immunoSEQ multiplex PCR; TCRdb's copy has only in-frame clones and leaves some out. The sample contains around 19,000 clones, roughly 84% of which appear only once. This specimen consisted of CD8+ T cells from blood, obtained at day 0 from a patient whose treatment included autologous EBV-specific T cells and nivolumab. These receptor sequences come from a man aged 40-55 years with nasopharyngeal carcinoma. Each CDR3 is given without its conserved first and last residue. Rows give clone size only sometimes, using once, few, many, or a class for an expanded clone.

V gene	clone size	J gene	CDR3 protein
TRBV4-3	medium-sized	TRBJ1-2	ASSRGWIDGYT
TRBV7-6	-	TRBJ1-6	ASSPGQGATPLH
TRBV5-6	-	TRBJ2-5	ASSSADRGRQETQY
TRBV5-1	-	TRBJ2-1	ASSKGQGAGYNEQF
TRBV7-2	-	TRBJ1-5	ASSSPGRSQPQH
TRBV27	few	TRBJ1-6	ASKYSSYNSPLH
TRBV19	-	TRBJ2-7	ASLRDSTYEQY
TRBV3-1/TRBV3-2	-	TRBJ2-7	ASSQGKSLYEQY
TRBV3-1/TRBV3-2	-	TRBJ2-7	ASSQAGVPSYEQY
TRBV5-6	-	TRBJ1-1	ASSPAWGEAF
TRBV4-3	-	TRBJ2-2	ASSQDPGLDTGELF
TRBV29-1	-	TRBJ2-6	SVEGVVTSGANVLT
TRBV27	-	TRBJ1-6	ASSLGTNSPLH
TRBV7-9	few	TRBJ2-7	ASSLFEGSYEQY
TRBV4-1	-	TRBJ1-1	ASSQGRTNTEAF
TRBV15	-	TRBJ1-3	ATSTLLQGSSGNTIY
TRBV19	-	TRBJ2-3	ASSQGLAAATDTQY
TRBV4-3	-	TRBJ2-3	ASSLRLAGGPDTQY
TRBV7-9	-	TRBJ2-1	ASSFGKRTYNEQF
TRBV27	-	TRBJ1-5	ASSLSSAYSNQPQH
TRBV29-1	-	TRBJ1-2	SDGGYRGLNYGYT
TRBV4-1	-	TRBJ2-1	ASSHPTGEGFYNEQF
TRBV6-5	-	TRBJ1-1	ASSPGLLGAEAF
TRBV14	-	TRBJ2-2	ASSQEWGRGITGELF
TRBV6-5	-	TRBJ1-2	ASSPQTGTVYGYT
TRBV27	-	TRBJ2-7	ASSQSSGTRAYEQY
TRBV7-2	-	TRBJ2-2	ASSLWRQVPGELF
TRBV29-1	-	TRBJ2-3	SVAGEGGPADTQY
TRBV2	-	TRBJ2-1	ASSEEEEQF